This TCR beta chain was recorded in a study of blood T cell repertoires in COVID-19. This CDR3 has 12 amino acids. Germline assignment: CDR1 LNHNV and CDR2 YYDKDF (reference sequence). The V and J ends lost 4 bases and 15 bases respectively, with 15 bases between them. TCRdb's table, derived via immunoSEQ multiplex PCR, lists solely in-frame clones and lacks some. Among about 160,000 clones listed, around 87% were seen once. The sequenced sample consisted of peripheral blood. V and J are TRBV15 and TRBJ1-4; D is unresolved. This receptor was identified in a man aged 55 to 70 with COVID-19, enrolled during active disease. CDR3 in DNA: TGTGCCACCAGCACCGATTGGAGACTTTTGTTTTTT. Its translation is CATSTDWRLLFF.